This TCR beta chain was identified in a study of CD8 T cells in ankylosing spondylitis. Whole-study results and caveats: In ankylosing spondylitis patients, matched synovial fluid reportedly showed significant enrichment of disease-linked clones. Earlier literature documents some of the motif variants in reactive arthritis synovial fluid and blood. What appeared characteristic of ankylosing spondylitis blood was a TCR beta motif of eight or nine highly homologous variants.

Notes on this clonotype: The antigen remains undetermined.

Each TCR beta library was made by quantitative 5'-RACE that incorporated molecular barcodes. From the 5' RACE reads, TCRdb called clonotypes with MiXCR, one entry per CDR3 protein. The sample holds under 950,000 distinct CDR3 sequences, around a fifth seen once. From germline, CDR1 is ENHRY and CDR2 SYGVKD. CDR3 size: 13 residues. V lost 9 bases, J lost 4 bases, and 8 bases stayed unmatched. The material sequenced was blood, either unsorted or a sorted T cell fraction (not recorded which). The origin of this receptor is a male donor with ankylosing spondylitis. The gene calls are TRBV10-3 and TRBJ1-1; 7 nucleotides match TRBD1. This CDR3 is CAIREGAGTEAFF. CDR3 sequence (DNA): TGTGCCATTCGGGAGGGGGCCGGCACTGAAGCTTTCTTT.